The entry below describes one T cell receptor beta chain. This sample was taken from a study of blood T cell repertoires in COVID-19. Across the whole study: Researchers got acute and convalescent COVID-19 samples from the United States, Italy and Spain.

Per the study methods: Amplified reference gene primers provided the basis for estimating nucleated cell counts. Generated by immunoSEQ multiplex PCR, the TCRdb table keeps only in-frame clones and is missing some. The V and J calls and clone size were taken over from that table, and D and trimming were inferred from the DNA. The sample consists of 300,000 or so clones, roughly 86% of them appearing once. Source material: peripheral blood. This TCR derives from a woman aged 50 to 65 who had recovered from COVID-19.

The CDR3, as DNA: TGTGCCAGAAGCACTACGATCCACGGGACTAGCAGGCAGTTCTTC. Amino acids: CARSTTIHGTSRQFF. The rearrangement uses TRBV7-5 and TRBJ2-1; the tabulated D call, TRBD2, remains unverified against the DNA. TRBV7-5 is a documented pseudogene. This CDR3 comprises 15 residues.